Listed below are T cell receptor beta chains from one sample, sequenced in a study of cytomegalovirus exposure and HLA in healthy donors. The method was immunoSEQ multiplex PCR; TCRdb's version includes in-frame clones alone and lacks a portion of them. The sample has fewer than 200,000 clones; roughly 87% are singletons. The sample taken for sequencing was PBMCs. Receptor source: a girl under two years old in good health and CMV-seronegative. The CDR3 runs from the conserved cysteine through the conserved F or W. D genes are given only for firm matches. The size of a clone is reported for some rows only, either as once, few or many, or as a class for expanded clones.

.,TRBJ2-2,TRBD2,TRBV4-2,CASSQEAGGWTGELFF,TGTGCCAGCAGCCAGGAAGCGGGAGGCTGGACCGGGGAGCTGTTTTTT
.,TRBJ1-1,.,TRBV6-1,CASSEATSFMNTEAFF,TGTGCCAGCAGTGAAGCCACTAGTTTTATGAACACTGAAGCTTTCTTT
.,TRBJ1-2,TRBD1,TRBV5-6,CASSIGTGYGYTF,TGTGCCAGCAGCATCGGGACAGGGTATGGCTACACCTTC
.,TRBJ2-4,.,TRBV30,CAWSGGAKNIQYF,TGTGCCTGGAGTGGAGGGGCCAAAAACATTCAGTACTTC
.,TRBJ2-2,TRBD2,TRBV4-3,CASSQDQREGGTGELFF,TGCGCCAGCAGCCAAGACCAGCGGGAGGGGGGCACCGGGGAGCTGTTTTTT
once,TRBJ1-6,TRBD1,TRBV19,CASSFTGTGFSPLHF,TGTGCCAGTAGTTTCACCGGGACAGGGTTTTCACCCCTCCACTTT
.,TRBJ2-2,TRBD1,TRBV6-5,CASSSRDRDTGELFF,TGTGCCAGCAGTTCCCGGGACAGGGACACCGGGGAGCTGTTTTTT
.,TRBJ2-7,TRBD2,TRBV29-1,CSVTSGGNYEQYF,TGCAGCGTTACTAGCGGGGGAAACTACGAGCAGTACTTC
.,TRBJ2-7,TRBD1,TRBV7-2,CASSLHRGYEQYF,TGTGCCAGCAGCTTACACAGGGGTTACGAGCAGTACTTC
.,TRBJ1-1,TRBD1,TRBV20-1,CSASGTEKAFF,TGCAGTGCTAGTGGGACAGAGAAAGCTTTCTTT
.,TRBJ1-1,TRBD1,TRBV27,CASSLGAGGRTEAFF,TGTGCCAGCAGTTTAGGGGCAGGGGGCCGGACTGAAGCTTTCTTT
.,TRBJ2-1,.,TRBV4-3,CASSQDGGGNEQFF,TGCGCCAGCAGCCAAGATGGAGGAGGGAATGAGCAGTTCTTC
.,TRBJ1-1,TRBD1,TRBV5-6,CASSSVTGPMNTEAFF,TGTGCCAGCAGCTCGGTGACAGGGCCAATGAACACTGAAGCTTTCTTT
few,TRBJ1-5,.,TRBV5-6,CASSLAGGRGEKPQHF,TGTGCCAGCAGCTTGGCCGGGGGGCGCGGGGAGAAGCCCCAGCATTTT
once,TRBJ1-1,.,TRBV25-1,CASSASRILTEAFF,TGTGCCAGCAGTGCCTCCAGGATCTTGACTGAAGCTTTCTTT
.,TRBJ2-7,TRBD1,TRBV2,CASSRTGSSYEQYF,TGTGCCAGCAGTCGGACAGGAAGCTCCTACGAGCAGTACTTC
.,TRBJ2-1,.,TRBV29-1,CSVAPRRDSYNEQFF,TGCAGCGTCGCCCCCCGACGGGACTCCTACAATGAGCAGTTCTTC
.,TRBJ2-7,.,TRBV4-1,CASKDRDTPTTSYEQYF,TGCGCCAGCAAAGATCGGGACACCCCGACTACCTCCTACGAGCAGTACTTC
few,TRBJ1-5,.,TRBV7-8,CASSLGTVSNQPQHF,TGTGCCAGCAGCTTAGGGACAGTTAGCAATCAGCCCCAGCATTTT
.,TRBJ1-4,.,TRBV6-1,CASSDRGLDEKLFF,TGTGCCAGCAGTGATCGGGGTCTCGACGAAAAACTGTTTTTT
.,TRBJ1-1,TRBD1,TRBV11-2,CASSLGTGRKNTEAFF,TGTGCCAGCAGCTTAGGGACAGGAAGAAAGAACACTGAAGCTTTCTTT
.,TRBJ2-7,TRBD2,TRBV14,CASSHLPGLAGYEQYF,TGTGCCAGCAGCCATCTTCCGGGACTAGCGGGCTACGAGCAGTACTTC
.,TRBJ2-2,.,TRBV4-1,CASSQGHGAANTGELFF,TGCGCCAGCAGCCAAGGTCATGGAGCGGCGAACACCGGGGAGCTGTTTTTT
.,TRBJ1-1,TRBD1,TRBV13,CASRLGRTGNTEAFF,TGTGCCAGCAGGTTAGGTCGGACAGGGAACACTGAAGCTTTCTTT
once,TRBJ1-2,.,TRBV7-9,CSSSLGLQPYGYTF,TGTTCCAGCAGCCTGGGACTCCAGCCTTATGGCTACACCTTC
.,TRBJ2-7,.,TRBV7-8,CASSLEETDYEQYF,TGTGCCAGCAGCTTGGAGGAAACCGACTACGAGCAGTACTTC
.,TRBJ1-5,.,TRBV7-2,CASSLKDSHNQPQHF,TGTGCCAGCAGCTTAAAAGACAGCCACAATCAGCCCCAGCATTTT
.,TRBJ2-7,.,TRBV6-6,CASTPGGGQSYEQYF,TGTGCCAGCACCCCGGGAGGGGGCCAGAGCTACGAGCAGTACTTC